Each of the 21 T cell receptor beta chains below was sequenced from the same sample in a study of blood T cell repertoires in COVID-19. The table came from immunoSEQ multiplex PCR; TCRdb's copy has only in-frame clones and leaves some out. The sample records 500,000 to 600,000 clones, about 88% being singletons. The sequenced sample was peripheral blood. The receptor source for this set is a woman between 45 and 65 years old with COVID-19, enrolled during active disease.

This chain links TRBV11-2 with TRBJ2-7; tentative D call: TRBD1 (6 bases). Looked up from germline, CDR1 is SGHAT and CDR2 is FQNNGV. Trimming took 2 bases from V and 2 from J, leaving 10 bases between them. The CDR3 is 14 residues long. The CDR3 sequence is CASSLRTVTYEQYF. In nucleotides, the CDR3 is TGTGCCAGCAGCTTACGGACAGTGACCTACGAGCAGTACTTC. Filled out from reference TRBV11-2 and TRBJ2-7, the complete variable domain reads EAGVAQSPRYKIIEKRQSVAFWCNPISGHATLYWYQQILGQGPKLLIQFQNNGVVDDSQLPKDRFSAERLKGVDSTLKIQPAKLEDSAVYLCASSLRTVTYEQYFGPGTRLTVT.

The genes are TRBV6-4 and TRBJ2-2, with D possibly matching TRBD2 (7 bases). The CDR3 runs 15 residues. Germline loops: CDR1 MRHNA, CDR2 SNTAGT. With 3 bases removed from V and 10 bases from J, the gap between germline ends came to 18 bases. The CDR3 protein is CASSETAGANSELFF. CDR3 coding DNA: TGTGCCAGCAGTGAAACGGCGGGGGCCAATTCGGAGCTGTTTTTT.

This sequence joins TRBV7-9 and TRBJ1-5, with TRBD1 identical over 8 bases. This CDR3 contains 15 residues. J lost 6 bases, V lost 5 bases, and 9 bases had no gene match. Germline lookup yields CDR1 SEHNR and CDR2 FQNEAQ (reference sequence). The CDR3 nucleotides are TGTGCCAGCAGCCCTAGCGGGGGGACAGGTCAGCCCCAGCATTTT. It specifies CASSPSGGTGQPQHF.

CDR3 DNA sequence: TGCAGCGTTGAGGGACAGCTCGTGAACACTGAAGCTTTCTTT. Its protein is CSVEGQLVNTEAFF. This chain connects TRBV29-1 to TRBJ1-1, with 7 bases that match TRBD1. The CDR3 extends over 14 amino acids. Trimming removed 3 bases from V and 0 bases from J; junction bases left unmatched: 4. Germline assignment: CDR1 SQVTM and CDR2 ANQGSEA.

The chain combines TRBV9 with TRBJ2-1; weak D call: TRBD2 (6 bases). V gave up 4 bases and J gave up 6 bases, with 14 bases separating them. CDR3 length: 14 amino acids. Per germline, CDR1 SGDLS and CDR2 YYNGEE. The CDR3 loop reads CASSQVTSGNEQFF. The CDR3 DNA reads TGTGCCAGCAGCCAAGTGACTAGTGGCAATGAGCAGTTCTTC.

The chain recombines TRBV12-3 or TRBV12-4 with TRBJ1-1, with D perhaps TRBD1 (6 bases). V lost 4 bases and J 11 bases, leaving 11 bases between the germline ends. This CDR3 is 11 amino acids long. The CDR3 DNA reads TGTGCCAGCAGTTACAGGGCGAGGGCTTTCTTT. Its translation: CASSYRARAFF.

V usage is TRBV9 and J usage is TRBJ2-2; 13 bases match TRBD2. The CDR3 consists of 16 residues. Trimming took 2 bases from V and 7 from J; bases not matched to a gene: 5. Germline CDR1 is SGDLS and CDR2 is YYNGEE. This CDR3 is CASSVTSGGAGGELFF. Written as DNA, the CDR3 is TGTGCCAGCAGCGTTACTAGCGGGGGGGCGGGCGGGGAGCTGTTTTTT. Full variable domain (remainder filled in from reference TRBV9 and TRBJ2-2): DSGVTQTPKHLITATGQRVTLRCSPRSGDLSVYWYQQSLDQGLQFLIQYYNGEERAKGNILERFSAQQFPDLHSELNLSSLELGDSALYFCASSVTSGGAGGELFFGEGSRLTVL.

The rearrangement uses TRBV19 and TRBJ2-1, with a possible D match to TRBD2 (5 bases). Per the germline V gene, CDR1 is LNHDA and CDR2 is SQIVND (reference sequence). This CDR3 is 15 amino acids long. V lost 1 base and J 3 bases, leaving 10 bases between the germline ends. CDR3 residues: CASSIGTGSYNEQFF. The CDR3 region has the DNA TGTGCCAGTAGTATAGGGACGGGGAGCTACAATGAGCAGTTCTTC. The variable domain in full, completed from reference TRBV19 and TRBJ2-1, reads DGGITQSPKYLFRKEGQNVTLSCEQNLNHDAMYWYRQDPGQGLRLIYYSQIVNDFQKGDIAEGYSVSREKKESFPLTVTSAQKNPTAFYLCASSIGTGSYNEQFFGPGTRLTVL.

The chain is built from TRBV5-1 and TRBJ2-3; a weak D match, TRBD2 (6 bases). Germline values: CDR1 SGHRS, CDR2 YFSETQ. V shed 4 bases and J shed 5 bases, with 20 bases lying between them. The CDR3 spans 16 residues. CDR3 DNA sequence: TGCGCCAGCAGCCGGATCGGAGGGGCAATTGGAGATACGCAGTATTTT. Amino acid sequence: CASSRIGGAIGDTQYF.

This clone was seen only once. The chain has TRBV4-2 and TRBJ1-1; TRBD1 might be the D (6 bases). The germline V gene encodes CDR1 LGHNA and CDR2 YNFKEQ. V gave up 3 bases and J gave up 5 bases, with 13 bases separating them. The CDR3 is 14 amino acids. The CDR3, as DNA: TGTGCCAGCAGCCAGATTAGGGGGGGGACTGAAGCTTTCTTT. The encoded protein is CASSQIRGGTEAFF.

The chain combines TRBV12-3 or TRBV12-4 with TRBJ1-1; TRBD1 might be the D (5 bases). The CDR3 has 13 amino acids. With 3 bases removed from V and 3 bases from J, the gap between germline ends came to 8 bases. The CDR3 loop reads CASSFREDTEAFF. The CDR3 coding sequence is TGTGCCAGCAGTTTCAGGGAGGACACTGAAGCTTTCTTT.

CDR3 sequence reads: CASSLEPLMNTEAFF. The CDR3, as DNA: TGTGCCAGCAGCTTAGAGCCGCTCATGAACACTGAAGCTTTCTTT. This rearrangement joins TRBV7-2 to TRBJ1-1, with unresolved D. From germline, CDR1 is SGHTA and CDR2 FQGNSA. V lost 1 base and J 0 bases, leaving 9 bases between the germline ends. The length of the CDR3 is 15 residues.

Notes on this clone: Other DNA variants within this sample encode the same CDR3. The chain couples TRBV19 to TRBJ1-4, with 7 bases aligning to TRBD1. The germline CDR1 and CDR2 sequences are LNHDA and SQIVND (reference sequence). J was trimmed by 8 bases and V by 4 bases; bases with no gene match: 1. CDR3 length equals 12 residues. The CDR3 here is CASSTRGEKLFF. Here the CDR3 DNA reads TGTGCCAGTAGTACCAGGGGGGAAAAACTGTTTTTT.

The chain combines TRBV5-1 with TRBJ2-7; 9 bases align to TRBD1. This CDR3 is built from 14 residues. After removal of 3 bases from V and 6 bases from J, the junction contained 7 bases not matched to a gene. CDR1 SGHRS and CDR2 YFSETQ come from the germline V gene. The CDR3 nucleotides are TGCGCCAGCAGCTCGGGACAGGGAATCGGCGAGCAGTACTTC. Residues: CASSSGQGIGEQYF. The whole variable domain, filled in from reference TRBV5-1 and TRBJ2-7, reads KAGVTQTPRYLIKTRGQQVTLSCSPISGHRSVSWYQQTPGQGLQFLFEYFSETQRNKGNFPGRFSGRQFSNSRSEMNVSTLELGDSALYLCASSSGQGIGEQYFGPGTRLTVT.

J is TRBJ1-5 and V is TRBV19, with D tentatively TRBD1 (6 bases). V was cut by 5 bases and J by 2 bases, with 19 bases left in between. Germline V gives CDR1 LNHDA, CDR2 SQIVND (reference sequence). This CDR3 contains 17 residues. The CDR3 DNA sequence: TGTGCCAGTAGTCTGTTGAGGGGGGGGAAAGGCAATCAGCCCCAGCATTTT. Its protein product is CASSLLRGGKGNQPQHF.

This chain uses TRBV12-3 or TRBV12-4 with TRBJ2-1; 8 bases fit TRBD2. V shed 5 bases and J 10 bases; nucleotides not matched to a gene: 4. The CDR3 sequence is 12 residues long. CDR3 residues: CASSGLAGEQFF. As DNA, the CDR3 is TGTGCCAGCAGTGGACTAGCTGGCGAGCAGTTCTTC.

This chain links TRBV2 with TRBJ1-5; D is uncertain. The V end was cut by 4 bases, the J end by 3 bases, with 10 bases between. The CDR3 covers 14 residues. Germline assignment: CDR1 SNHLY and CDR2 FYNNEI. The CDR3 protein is CASSVYGLNQPQHF. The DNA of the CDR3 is TGTGCCAGCAGTGTATACGGTCTCAATCAGCCCCAGCATTTT.

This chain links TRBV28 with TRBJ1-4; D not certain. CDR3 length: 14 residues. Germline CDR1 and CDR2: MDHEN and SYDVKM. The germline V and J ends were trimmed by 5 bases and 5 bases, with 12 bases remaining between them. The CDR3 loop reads CASSPGGSNEKLFF. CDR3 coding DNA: TGTGCCAGCAGTCCCGGCGGGTCGAATGAAAAACTGTTTTTT. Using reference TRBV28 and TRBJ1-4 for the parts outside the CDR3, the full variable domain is DVKVTQSSRYLVKRTGEKVFLECVQDMDHENMFWYRQDPGLGLRLIYFSYDVKMKEKGDIPEGYSVSREKKERFSLILESASTNQTSMYLCASSPGGSNEKLFFGSGTQLSVL.

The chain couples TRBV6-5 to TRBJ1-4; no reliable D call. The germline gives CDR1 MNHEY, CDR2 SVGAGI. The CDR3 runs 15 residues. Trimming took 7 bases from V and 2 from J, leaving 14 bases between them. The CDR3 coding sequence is TGTGCCAGCACCTCCCGCGGGCGGACTAATGAAAAACTGTTTTTT. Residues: CASTSRGRTNEKLFF.

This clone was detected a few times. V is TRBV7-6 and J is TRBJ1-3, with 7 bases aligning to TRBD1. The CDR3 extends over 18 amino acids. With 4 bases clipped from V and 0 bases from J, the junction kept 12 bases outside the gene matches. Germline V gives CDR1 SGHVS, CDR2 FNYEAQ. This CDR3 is CASSSPTGGDSSGNTIYF. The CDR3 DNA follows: TGTGCCAGCAGCTCTCCCACAGGCGGGGACAGCTCTGGAAACACCATATATTTT.

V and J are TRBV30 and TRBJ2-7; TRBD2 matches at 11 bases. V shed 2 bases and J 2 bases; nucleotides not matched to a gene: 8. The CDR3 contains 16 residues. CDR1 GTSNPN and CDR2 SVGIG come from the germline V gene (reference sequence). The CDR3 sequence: CAWSILAGGPPYEQYF. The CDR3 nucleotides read TGTGCCTGGAGTATCCTAGCGGGGGGACCTCCCTACGAGCAGTACTTC. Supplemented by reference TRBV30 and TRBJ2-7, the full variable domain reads SQTIHQWPATLVQPVGSPLSLECTVEGTSNPNLYWYRQAAGRGLQLLFYSVGIGQISSEVPQNLSASRPQDRQFILSSKKLLLSDSGFYLCAWSILAGGPPYEQYFGPGTRLTVT.